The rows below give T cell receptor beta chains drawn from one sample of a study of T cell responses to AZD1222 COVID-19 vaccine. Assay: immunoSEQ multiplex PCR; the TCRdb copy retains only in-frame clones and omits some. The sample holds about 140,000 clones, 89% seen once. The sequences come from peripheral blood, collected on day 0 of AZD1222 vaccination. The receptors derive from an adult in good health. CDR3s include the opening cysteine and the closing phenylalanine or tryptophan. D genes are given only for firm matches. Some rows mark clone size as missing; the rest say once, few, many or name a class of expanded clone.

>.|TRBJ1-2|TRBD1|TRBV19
TGTGCCAGTACTCCAAACGGACAGGGGCTGGGCGGCTACACCTTC
CASTPNGQGLGGYTF
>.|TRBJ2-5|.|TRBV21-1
TGTGCCAGCAGCAACATCGCCGGGACAGAGGGCCAAGAGACCCAGTACTTC
CASSNIAGTEGQETQYF
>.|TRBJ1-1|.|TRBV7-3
TGTGCCAGCAGCTTAAGCCCGGGGGCGAACACTGAAGCTTTCTTT
CASSLSPGANTEAFF
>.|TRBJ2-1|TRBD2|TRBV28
TGTGCCAGCAGTTTCGGAGGGAGCGGGAGTTATCACAATGAGCAGTTCTTC
CASSFGGSGSYHNEQFF
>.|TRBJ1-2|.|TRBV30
TGTGCCTGGAGCTTGGGCGGGTACTATGGCTACACCTTC
CAWSLGGYYGYTF
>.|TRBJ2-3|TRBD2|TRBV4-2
TGTGCCAGCAGCCAAGATTATGCGCGGGGGGGCAACACAGATACGCAGTATTTT
CASSQDYARGGNTDTQYF
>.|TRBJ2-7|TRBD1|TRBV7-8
TGTGCCAGCAGCCCTTACAGGGGTGGCTACGAGCAGTACTTC
CASSPYRGGYEQYF
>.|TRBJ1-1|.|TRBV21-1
TGTGCCAGCAGCAAAGGGGACAGGGAAAACGCCGAGAACACTGAAGCTTTCTTT
CASSKGDRENAENTEAFF
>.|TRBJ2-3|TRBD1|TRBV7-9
TGTGCCATCCAGGGGGATCGCACAGATACGCAGTATTTT
CAIQGDRTDTQYF
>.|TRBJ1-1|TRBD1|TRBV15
TGTGCCACCAGCAGGGACAGGGACACTGAAGCTTTCTTT
CATSRDRDTEAFF
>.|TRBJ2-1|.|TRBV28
TGTGCCAGCAGCTGGACCGACCTTCCACGGGATGAGCAGTTCTTC
CASSWTDLPRDEQFF
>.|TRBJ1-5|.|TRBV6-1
TGTGCCAGCAGTGAAGAGAGAGACAGCAACTACCAGCATTTT
CASSEERDSNYQHF
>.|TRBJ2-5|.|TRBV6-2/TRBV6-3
TGTGCCAGCAGTTACTCAGGGGGAGGAGGAGAGACCCAGTACTTC
CASSYSGGGGETQYF
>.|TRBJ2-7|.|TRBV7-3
TGTGCCAGCAGCTTAGAAGCCGGGCCCTTGTACGAGCAGTACTTC
CASSLEAGPLYEQYF
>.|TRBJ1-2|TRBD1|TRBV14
TGTGCCAGCAGCCAACGCAGGGGGTTGGACTATGGCTACACCTTC
CASSQRRGLDYGYTF
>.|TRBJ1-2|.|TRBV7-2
TGTGCCAGCAGCTTAGAACTTCGACAGGATGGCTACACCTTC
CASSLELRQDGYTF
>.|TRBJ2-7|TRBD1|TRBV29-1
TGCAGCGTTCGAAGTACAGGGGGGAGCTCCTACGAGCAGTACTTC
CSVRSTGGSSYEQYF
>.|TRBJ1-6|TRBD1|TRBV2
TGTGCCAGCAGGAGGACAGGGAATTCACCCCTCCACTTT
CASRRTGNSPLHF
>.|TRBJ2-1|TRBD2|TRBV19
TGTGCCACCATTTCCCCAGTTGGGACTAGCGGAAACAATGAGCAGTTCTTC
CATISPVGTSGNNEQFF
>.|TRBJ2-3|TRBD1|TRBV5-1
TGCGCCAGCAGCTACGACAGGGGGATAAATACGCAGTATTTT
CASSYDRGINTQYF
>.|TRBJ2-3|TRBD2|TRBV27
TGTGCCAGCAAAGGGACTAGCGGTTACACAGATACGCAGTATTTT
CASKGTSGYTDTQYF
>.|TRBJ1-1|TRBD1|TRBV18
TGTGCCAGCTCACCACTGAAGGGGGCGGCCAACACTGAAGCTTTCTTT
CASSPLKGAANTEAFF
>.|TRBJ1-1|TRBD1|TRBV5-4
TGTGCCAGCAGCCCGCCGGGACAGGGCCTGAACACTGAAGCTTTCTTT
CASSPPGQGLNTEAFF
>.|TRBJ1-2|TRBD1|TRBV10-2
TGCGCCAGCAGTGGGACAGGGTATGGCTACACCTTC
CASSGTGYGYTF
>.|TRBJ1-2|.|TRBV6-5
TGTGCCAAAACAGGGCGCGGGGCAGTCCGAGATTTC
CAKTGRGAVRDF
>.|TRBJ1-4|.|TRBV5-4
TGTGCCAGCAGCTCGGGCAGTACTGAAAAACTGTTTTTT
CASSSGSTEKLFF
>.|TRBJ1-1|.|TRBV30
TGTGCCTTCACGACCAGTAGCCGCACTGAAGCTTTCTTT
CAFTTSSRTEAFF
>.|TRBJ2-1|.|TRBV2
TGTGCCAGCAGTGGGGGGGGACATACCTTGGATGAGCAGTTCTTC
CASSGGGHTLDEQFF
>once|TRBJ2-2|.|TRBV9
TGTGCCAGCAGCGTAGGAAGGCCAAGGGCCACCGGGGAGCTGTTTTTT
CASSVGRPRATGELFF
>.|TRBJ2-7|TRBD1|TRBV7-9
TGTGCCAGCAGCTTATTAGGACAGGGGTCCTACGAGCAGTACTTC
CASSLLGQGSYEQYF
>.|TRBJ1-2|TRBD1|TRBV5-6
TGTGCCAGCAGCTATCCGGGACAGGGGGCCCATGGCTACACCTTC
CASSYPGQGAHGYTF
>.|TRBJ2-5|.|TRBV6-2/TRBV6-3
TGTGCCAGCAGTTACTTCAGGGCGGGGACGGGAGAGACCCAGTACTTC
CASSYFRAGTGETQYF
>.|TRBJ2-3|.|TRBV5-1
TGCGCCAGCAGTTGGGGAGCAGATACGCAGTATTTT
CASSWGADTQYF
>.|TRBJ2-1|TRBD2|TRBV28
TGTGCCACCTCCAGAGCGGGGGGCGTCTACAATGAGCAGTTCTTC
CATSRAGGVYNEQFF
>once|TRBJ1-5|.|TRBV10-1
TGCGCCAGCAACTTTCCGGGAAGGAACCAGCATTTT
CASNFPGRNQHF
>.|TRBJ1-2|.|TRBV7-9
TGTGCCAGCAGCTCCAGGACAGCCAACTATGGCTACACCTTC
CASSSRTANYGYTF
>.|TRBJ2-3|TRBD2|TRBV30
TGTGCCTGGAGTAGGGGACTAGCGGGGGATACAGATACGCAGTATTTT
CAWSRGLAGDTDTQYF
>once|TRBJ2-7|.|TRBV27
TGTGCCAGCAGTTTAAGGGCCGGGCAGGGTCGCTACGAGCAGTACTTC
CASSLRAGQGRYEQYF
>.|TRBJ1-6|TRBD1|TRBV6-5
TGTGCCAGCAGTACGGGACAGGCTAATAATTCACCCCTCCACTTT
CASSTGQANNSPLHF
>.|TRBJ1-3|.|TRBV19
TGTGCCAGTAGTATGGGAAAGTTCGGTGGAAACACCATATATTTT
CASSMGKFGGNTIYF
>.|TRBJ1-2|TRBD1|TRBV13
TGTGCCAGCAGCTTAGGCGACAGGGGCGGCTACACCTTC
CASSLGDRGGYTF
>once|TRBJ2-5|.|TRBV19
TGTGCCAGTAGTATAGTGTACCGAGTCCGCGAGACCCAGTACTTC
CASSIVYRVRETQYF
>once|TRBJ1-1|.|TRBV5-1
TGCGCCAGCAGCTTGGTGGTGTGGCAGGAAGGAACTGAAGCTTTCTTT
CASSLVVWQEGTEAFF
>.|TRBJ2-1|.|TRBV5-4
TGTGCCAGCAGCTTGGCGGGAAGCTACAATGAGCAGTTCTTC
CASSLAGSYNEQFF
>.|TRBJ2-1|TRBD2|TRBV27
TGTGCCAGCAGGTCTCTAGCGGGAGGCCCTGCCTACAATGAGCAGTTCTTC
CASRSLAGGPAYNEQFF
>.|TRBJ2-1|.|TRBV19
TGTGCCAGTAGGGGGGGAAGCTCCTACAATGAGCAGTTCTTC
CASRGGSSYNEQFF
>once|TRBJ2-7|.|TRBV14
TGTGCCAGCAGCCGGGTGGGATCCGAGCAGTACTTC
CASSRVGSEQYF
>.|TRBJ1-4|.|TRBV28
TGTGCCAGCAGCCCGTCGGGGTTGACTAATGAAAAACTGTTTTTT
CASSPSGLTNEKLFF
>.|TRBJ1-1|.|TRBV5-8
TGTGCCAGCAGCCCGCTGGGGGGGGCCCTATATAAGAACACTGAAGCTTTCTTT
CASSPLGGALYKNTEAFF
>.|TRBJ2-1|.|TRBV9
TGTGCCAGCAGCGTAGACCCCGTGGCGGGCGCCTACAATGAGCAGTTCTTC
CASSVDPVAGAYNEQFF
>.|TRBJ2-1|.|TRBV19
TGTGCCAGTAGTATGACAGTTTCCTACAATGAGCAGTTCTTC
CASSMTVSYNEQFF
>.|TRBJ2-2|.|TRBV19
TGTGCCAGTAACAGGGTCACCGGGGAGCTGTTTTTT
CASNRVTGELFF
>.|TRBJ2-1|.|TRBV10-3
TGTGCCACGGAGGAACCGCAGTACAATGAGCAGTTCTTC
CATEEPQYNEQFF
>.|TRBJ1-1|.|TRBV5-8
TGTGCCAGCAGCTCTGGTCCTGGAGGAGCTTTCTTT
CASSSGPGGAFF
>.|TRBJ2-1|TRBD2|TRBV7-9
TGTGCCAGCAGCCCCGGGGCGGGAGTTGAGCAGTTCTTC
CASSPGAGVEQFF